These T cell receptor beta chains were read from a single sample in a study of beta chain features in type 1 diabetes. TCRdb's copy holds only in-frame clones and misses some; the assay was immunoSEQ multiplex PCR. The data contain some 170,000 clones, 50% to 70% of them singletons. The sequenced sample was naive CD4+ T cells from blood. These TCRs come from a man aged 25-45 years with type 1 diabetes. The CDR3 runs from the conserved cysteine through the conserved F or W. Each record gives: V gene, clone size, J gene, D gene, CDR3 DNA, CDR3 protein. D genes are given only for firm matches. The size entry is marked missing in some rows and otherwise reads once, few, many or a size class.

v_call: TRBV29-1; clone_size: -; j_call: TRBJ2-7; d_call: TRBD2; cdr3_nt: TGCAGCGTTGATGGACTAGCGGGGGGTCAGTACGAGCAGTACTTC; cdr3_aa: CSVDGLAGGQYEQYF
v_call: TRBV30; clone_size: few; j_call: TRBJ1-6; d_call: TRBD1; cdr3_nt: TGTGCCTGGAGTGTCCCTCCGAGGACAGGGGTAGATTCACCCCTCCACTTT; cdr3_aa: CAWSVPPRTGVDSPLHF
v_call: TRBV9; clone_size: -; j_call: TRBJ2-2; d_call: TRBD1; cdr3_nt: TGTGCCAGCAGCGAGGGACAGGGGATTTCAACCGGGGAGCTGTTTTTT; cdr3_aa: CASSEGQGISTGELFF
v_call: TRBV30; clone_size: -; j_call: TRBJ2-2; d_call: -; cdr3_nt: TGTGCCTGGAGTCAGGGGTTAAGCACCGGGGAGCTGTTTTTT; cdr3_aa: CAWSQGLSTGELFF
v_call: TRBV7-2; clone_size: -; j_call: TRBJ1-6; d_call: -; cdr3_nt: TGTGCCAGCAGGTTAACAGGGAACTCACCCCTCCACTTT; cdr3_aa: CASRLTGNSPLHF
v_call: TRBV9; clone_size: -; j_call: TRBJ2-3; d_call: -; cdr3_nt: TGTGCCAGCAGCGTAGACGGACCCCAAGGGGATACGCAGTATTTT; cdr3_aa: CASSVDGPQGDTQYF
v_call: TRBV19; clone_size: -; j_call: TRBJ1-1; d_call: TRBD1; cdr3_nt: TGTGCCAGTAGTCCAGACAGGGTTAACACTGAAGCTTTCTTT; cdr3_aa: CASSPDRVNTEAFF
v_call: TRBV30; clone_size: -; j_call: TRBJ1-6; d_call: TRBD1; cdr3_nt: TGTGCCTGGAGTCAGGGACAGGGGGTTCGGCCCCTCCACTTT; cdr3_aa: CAWSQGQGVRPLHF
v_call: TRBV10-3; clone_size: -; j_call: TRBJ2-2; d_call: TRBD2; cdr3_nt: TGTGCCATCAGTGCAGCGGGGACGAACACCGGGGAGCTGTTTTTT; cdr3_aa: CAISAAGTNTGELFF
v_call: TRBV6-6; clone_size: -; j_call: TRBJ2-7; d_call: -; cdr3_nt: TGTGCCAGCAGTTATTCGGGGGCGATTAGCTCCTACGAGCAGTACTTC; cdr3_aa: CASSYSGAISSYEQYF
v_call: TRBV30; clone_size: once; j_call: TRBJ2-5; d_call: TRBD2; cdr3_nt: TGTGCCTGGAGTTTTGGACTAGCGGGGGGCGGAGAGACCCAGTACTTC; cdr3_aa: CAWSFGLAGGGETQYF
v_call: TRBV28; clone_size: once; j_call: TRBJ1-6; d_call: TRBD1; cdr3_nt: TGTGCCAGCAGTCCAAACGGACAGGGGAATTCACCCCTCCACTTT; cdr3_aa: CASSPNGQGNSPLHF
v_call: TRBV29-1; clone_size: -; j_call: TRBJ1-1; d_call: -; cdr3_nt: TGCAGCGTTGATCGGGGCGGTACTGAAGCTTTCTTT; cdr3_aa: CSVDRGGTEAFF
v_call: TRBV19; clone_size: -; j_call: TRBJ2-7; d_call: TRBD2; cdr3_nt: TGTGCCAGTAGTAAGCGGGGAGAGGAGCAGTACTTC; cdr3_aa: CASSKRGEEQYF
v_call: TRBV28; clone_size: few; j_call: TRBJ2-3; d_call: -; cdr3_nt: TGTGCCAGCAGTTCCGGGACTGGAGGCACAGATACGCAGTATTTT; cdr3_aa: CASSSGTGGTDTQYF